In this sample, the clone carrying this T cell receptor (beta chain) turned up once. Its antigen is not identified. This record belongs to a study of T cell responses to AZD1222 COVID-19 vaccine. Points from the study as a whole: Vaccination with two AZD1222 doses was followed by a rise in Spike-specific TCR breadth and depth. Donors skewed white British and female; clonal diversity was possibly underestimated.

Germline V gives CDR1 SGHAT, CDR2 FQNNGV. The CDR3 runs 14 residues. Trimming took 2 bases from V and 1 from J, leaving 8 bases between them. Profiled with immunoSEQ multiplex PCR; TCRdb holds only in-frame clones, not every one. Among about 180,000 clones listed, roughly 93% were seen once. The source material was peripheral blood, sampled 28 days after the second dose of the MenACWY control vaccine. This rearrangement joins TRBV11-2 to TRBJ2-5; D is unresolved. This clonotype originated in an adult who received the MenACWY meningococcal vaccine as a control. CDR3 in DNA: TGTGCCAGCAGCTTATTCACGACCCAAGAGACCCAGTACTTC. This translates into CASSLFTTQETQYF.